Listed below are T cell receptor beta chains from one sample, sequenced in a study of T cell responses to AZD1222 COVID-19 vaccine. Data came from immunoSEQ multiplex PCR; TCRdb stores just in-frame clones and leaves some out. Here the sample spans fewer than 30,000 clones, about 85% being singletons. The specimen was peripheral blood, collected 28 days after the second AZD1222 dose. Receptors originate from an adult who received the AZD1222 COVID-19 vaccine. Both conserved end residues are trimmed from each CDR3. The D gene is left open where the match is weak.

v_gene: TRBV5-1; d_gene: .; CDR3aa: ASSLGTVLQETQY
v_gene: TRBV3-1/TRBV3-2; d_gene: .; CDR3aa: ASSKQGFTDTQY
v_gene: TRBV19; d_gene: TRBD1; CDR3aa: ASSIQGAAGYT
v_gene: TRBV30; d_gene: TRBD1; CDR3aa: AWSVPGTESSGNTIY
v_gene: TRBV28; d_gene: .; CDR3aa: ASSFPRSRVAGNTIY
v_gene: TRBV5-1; d_gene: .; CDR3aa: ASSQRGGDNYNEQF
v_gene: TRBV7-6; d_gene: TRBD2; CDR3aa: ASSTLAGATTDTQY
v_gene: TRBV6-5; d_gene: .; CDR3aa: ASSLQGRTDTQY
v_gene: TRBV27; d_gene: .; CDR3aa: ASSLSRQGTGTYQPQH
v_gene: TRBV4-1; d_gene: .; CDR3aa: ASSQAPGISGNTIY
v_gene: TRBV30; d_gene: TRBD1; CDR3aa: AWSGDSNNQPQH
v_gene: TRBV14; d_gene: .; CDR3aa: ASSQGINEQY
v_gene: TRBV5-1; d_gene: TRBD2; CDR3aa: ASSLRLAGVRYEQY
v_gene: TRBV19; d_gene: .; CDR3aa: ASTERGSSGELF
v_gene: TRBV9; d_gene: .; CDR3aa: ASSLRDSLTYEQY
v_gene: TRBV24-1; d_gene: TRBD1; CDR3aa: ATSDSRGPGDEQY
v_gene: TRBV6-4; d_gene: TRBD1; CDR3aa: ASSATGTGGAGELF
v_gene: TRBV5-4; d_gene: .; CDR3aa: ASSHPNYEQY
v_gene: TRBV5-1; d_gene: .; CDR3aa: ASSFGRRNTEAF
v_gene: TRBV6-1; d_gene: .; CDR3aa: ASSEGRFLTVGYYEQY
v_gene: TRBV19; d_gene: .; CDR3aa: ASSTSTGELF
v_gene: TRBV30; d_gene: .; CDR3aa: AWDTGTYSNQPQH